These 29 T cell receptor beta chains share one sample of origin, sequenced in a study of OX40 agonist ivuxolimab in advanced cancers. Only in-frame clones appear in the TCRdb table, and some are missing; sequencing was by immunoSEQ multiplex PCR. This repertoire shows 73,000 or so clones, approximately 86% found once; its top ten account for approximately 0.7%. Sequencing was performed on CD4+ or CD8+ T cells sorted from blood, taken in a trial of the OX40 agonist ivuxolimab. These receptors were taken from an adult with an advanced solid tumor such as melanoma, head and neck, liver or kidney cancer.

This clone appeared a few times. The V and J genes are TRBV7-9 and TRBJ1-2, with 9 bases fitting TRBD1. V lost 1 base and J lost 7; bases outside the gene matches: 4. CDR1 and CDR2 from the germline V gene are SEHNR and FQNEAQ (reference sequence). The CDR3 runs 14 residues. The CDR3 nucleotides are TGTGCCAGCAGCTTAGTACCACAGGGGGCTGGCTACACCTTC. Encoded protein: CASSLVPQGAGYTF.

This clone was counted only a few times. The chain is built from TRBV19 and TRBJ2-1, with 11 bases lining up with TRBD2. Germline lookup yields CDR1 LNHDA and CDR2 SQIVND (reference sequence). V was pared by 2 bases and J by 0 bases, with 6 bases of the junction left unmatched. The CDR3 length is 18 residues. The CDR3 spells CASSISSGGAGSYNEQFF. DNA for the CDR3: TGTGCCAGTAGTATAAGTAGCGGGGGGGCAGGCTCCTACAATGAGCAGTTCTTC.

The chain joins TRBV7-2 to TRBJ2-1, with 9 bases lining up with TRBD1. The CDR3 totals 16 residues. The junction had 7 bases not matched to a gene; V was cut back by 5 bases and J by 2 bases. The germline gives CDR1 SGHTA, CDR2 FQGNSA. The CDR3 region has the DNA TGTGCCAGCAGCACTCAACAGGGGGCAGCCTACAATGAGCAGTTCTTC. This gives the protein CASSTQQGAAYNEQFF.

The chain combines TRBV6-4 with TRBJ1-5; 10 bases line up with TRBD1. The CDR3 length is 14 residues. Germline V CDR1 and CDR2: MRHNA, SNTAGT. With 6 bases clipped from V and 6 bases from J, the junction kept 5 bases outside the gene matches. CDR3 in DNA: TGTGCCAGCAGCGCGACAGGGGGCCTTCAGCCCCAGCATTTT. This encodes CASSATGGLQPQHF.

This sequence joins TRBV27 and TRBJ2-1, with 10 bases lining up with TRBD2. This CDR3 has 16 residues. J was trimmed by 5 bases and V by 4 bases; bases with no gene match: 8. The V gene's germline CDR1 is MNHEY and CDR2 SMNVEV (reference sequence). CDR3 coding DNA: TGTGCCAGCAGTTCCCCGGGACTAGCGAGTCACAATGAGCAGTTCTTC. It yields the protein CASSSPGLASHNEQFF.

The chain employs TRBV5-6 and TRBJ2-6, with D possibly being TRBD2 (6 bases). V gave up 4 bases and J gave up 0 bases, with 14 bases separating them. The CDR3 is made up of 17 amino acids. Germline V gene sequence: CDR1 SGHDT, CDR2 YYEEEE. The CDR3 nucleotides read TGTGCCAGCAGCCTCGGCGGGGTGGGCTCTGGGGCCAACGTCCTGACTTTC. Translating it yields CASSLGGVGSGANVLTF.

V and J are TRBV7-2 and TRBJ1-5, with D unresolved. This CDR3 is 15 amino acids long. Per the germline V gene, CDR1 is SGHTA and CDR2 is FQGNSA. V was trimmed by 2 bases and J by 6 bases, leaving 14 bases between them. In nucleotides, the CDR3 is TGTGCCAGCAGCTTAATTCGTGCACTGGGTCAGCCCCAGCATTTT. Encoded protein: CASSLIRALGQPQHF.

This chain joins TRBV19 and TRBJ1-1; D gene ambiguous. The CDR3 spans 17 residues. The germline V and J ends were trimmed by 3 bases and 1 base, with 18 bases remaining between them. CDR1 is LNHDA, CDR2 SQIVND, per germline (reference sequence). CDR3 in amino acids: CASSIGSGHRRNTEAFF. DNA for the CDR3: TGTGCCAGTAGTATCGGATCAGGTCACAGAAGGAACACTGAAGCTTTCTTT. The entire variable domain, with the rest obtained from reference TRBV19 and TRBJ1-1, is as follows: DGGITQSPKYLFRKEGQNVTLSCEQNLNHDAMYWYRQDPGQGLRLIYYSQIVNDFQKGDIAEGYSVSREKKESFPLTVTSAQKNPTAFYLCASSIGSGHRRNTEAFFGQGTRLTVV.

This clone was counted a few times. This chain uses TRBV18 with TRBJ1-1, with TRBD1 matching 7 bases. V lost 4 bases to trimming and J lost 3 bases; unmatched junction nucleotides: 5. Germline values: CDR1 KGHSH, CDR2 LQKENI. The CDR3 covers 14 residues. In DNA, the CDR3 is TGTGCCAGCTCACGGGACAGTGCGGACACTGAAGCTTTCTTT. This encodes CASSRDSADTEAFF.

This chain joins TRBV9 and TRBJ1-1; D unresolved. This CDR3 is built from 14 residues. Germline V lookup: CDR1 SGDLS, CDR2 YYNGEE. The V end was cut by 2 bases, the J end by 5 bases, with 13 bases between. CDR3 in DNA: TGTGCCAGCAGCGTGGCGGCGGAAAGGACTGAAGCTTTCTTT. This sequence encodes CASSVAAERTEAFF.

V gene TRBV28 combines with J gene TRBJ1-1; TRBD1 might be the D (5 bases). The CDR3 is 15 amino acids. Deletions cut 1 base from V and 0 bases from J, with 9 bases between. In germline, CDR1 is MDHEN, CDR2 SYDVKM. The CDR3 DNA reads TGTGCCAGCAGTTTATTGGGACCGTTGAACACTGAAGCTTTCTTT. It codes for CASSLLGPLNTEAFF. Combining the CDR3 with reference TRBV28 and TRBJ1-1 gives the whole variable domain DVKVTQSSRYLVKRTGEKVFLECVQDMDHENMFWYRQDPGLGLRLIYFSYDVKMKEKGDIPEGYSVSREKKERFSLILESASTNQTSMYLCASSLLGPLNTEAFFGQGTRLTVV.

The V and J genes are TRBV7-2 and TRBJ1-3; 7 nucleotides align to TRBD1. Germline trimming cut 4 bases from V and 0 bases from J; bases unmatched to any gene: 6. Germline-derived CDR1 and CDR2 are SGHTA and FQGNSA. This CDR3 has 16 amino acids. CDR3 coding DNA: TGTGCCAGCAGCTCCAGGGGGAGCTTCTCTGGAAACACCATATATTTT. This translates into CASSSRGSFSGNTIYF.

The rearrangement joins TRBV28 to TRBJ2-3; D gene unclear. The CDR3 contains 10 residues. Germline CDR1 reads MDHEN; CDR2 reads SYDVKM. V was pared by 10 bases and J by 7 bases, with 9 bases between. The CDR3 region has the DNA TGTGCCACATCGTGGAATACGCAGTATTTT. Translated, it gives CATSWNTQYF.

The chain recombines TRBV6-6 with TRBJ1-2; D unclear. The ends were cut back, 0 bases at V and 1 base at J, with 12 bases in the middle. This CDR3 is 16 amino acids long. Germline loops: CDR1 MNHNY, CDR2 SVGAGI (reference sequence). CDR3 in DNA: TGTGCCAGCAGTTACTCTAGGGCAGAAAATAACTATGGCTACACCTTC. It codes for CASSYSRAENNYGYTF.

The chain combines TRBV5-1 with TRBJ1-1; 9 bases fit TRBD1. Germline V gene data show CDR1 as SGHRS and CDR2 as YFSETQ. The CDR3 covers 18 residues. Germline trimming cut 0 bases from V and 0 bases from J; bases unmatched to any gene: 9. CDR3 bases: TGCGCCAGCAGCTTGGCCATGGGACAGGGAATCCTGAACACTGAAGCTTTCTTT. Translation gives CASSLAMGQGILNTEAFF.

J is TRBJ2-3 and V is TRBV7-2; D possibly uses TRBD1 or TRBD2 (6 bases each). Trimming took off 5 bases at V and 7 bases at J, with 16 bases between the two ends. The CDR3 length is 14 residues. CDR1 is SGHTA, CDR2 FQGNSA, per germline. CDR3 sequence: CASSQEGGGNTQYF. The CDR3 DNA reads as TGTGCCAGCAGCCAAGAGGGGGGCGGAAATACGCAGTATTTT.

The chain has TRBV10-3 and TRBJ2-3, with D unresolved. Germline CDR1 ENHRY, CDR2 SYGVKD. CDR3 length equals 11 residues. The V and J ends lost 11 bases and 0 bases respectively, with 6 bases between them. Here the CDR3 reads CAASSTDTQYF. The CDR3 bases are TGTGCCGCCTCTAGCACAGATACGCAGTATTTT.

Comments on this clone: At one boundary the junction diverges from the germline segment, which might be a read error. This chain connects TRBV6-1 to TRBJ2-1, with 11 bases identical to TRBD2. CDR1 and CDR2 (germline): MNHNS, SASEGT. The CDR3 runs to 16 residues. CDR3 amino acids: CASSQAGLAGGPEQFF. In nucleotides, the CDR3 is TGTGCCAGCAGTCAAGCGGGCCTAGCGGGAGGCCCCGAGCAGTTCTTC.

This clone was observed a handful of times. The chain combines TRBV21-1 with TRBJ1-2; the table's D call, TRBD1, has no DNA check behind it. TRBV21-1 constitutes a pseudogene. CDR3 length equals 15 residues. CDR3 amino acids: CARDGTPPFPYGYTF. As DNA, the CDR3 is TGTGCCAGAGACGGGACACCTCCGTTCCCCTATGGCTACACCTTC.

The chain combines TRBV5-8 with TRBJ2-7, with TRBD1 identical over 7 bases. V lost 4 bases to trimming and J lost 5 bases; unmatched junction nucleotides: 9. CDR1 and CDR2 from the germline V gene are SGHTS and YDEGEE. The CDR3 covers 14 residues. This chain's CDR3 is CASSTTGMGNEQYF. DNA of the CDR3: TGTGCCAGCAGCACGACAGGGATGGGTAACGAGCAGTACTTC.

Regarding this clone: At one end the junction does not follow the germline gene, possibly because of a read error. The chain uses TRBV5-4 and TRBJ2-2, with 7 bases identical to TRBD2. CDR1 is SGHNT, CDR2 YYREEE, per germline (reference sequence). The CDR3 is 13 residues long. The DNA for the CDR3 is TGTGCCAGCAAGACAGCGGGGTCCGGAGAGCTGTTTTTT. Its translation is CASKTAGSGELFF.

The chain links TRBV5-1 to TRBJ2-5; 8 bases are a match to TRBD1. V was clipped by 4 bases and J by 5 bases; unmatched bases: 10. This CDR3 is 15 amino acids long. The V gene's germline CDR1 is SGHRS and CDR2 YFSETQ. As DNA, the CDR3 is TGCGCCAGCAGCGTCGGACAGGGAGGTTTGGAGACCCAGTACTTC. It yields the protein CASSVGQGGLETQYF.

The chain couples TRBV5-6 to TRBJ2-1; the match to TRBD2 covers 13 bases. Germline loops: CDR1 SGHDT, CDR2 YYEEEE. The CDR3 spans 17 residues. The V and J ends lost 0 bases and 8 bases, in that order; junction bases with no gene match: 8. CDR3 coding DNA: TGTGCCAGCAGCTTGGCCGCCGGGACTAGCGGGAATCATGAGCAGTTCTTC. The encoded protein is CASSLAAGTSGNHEQFF.

This chain uses TRBV28 with TRBJ1-1, with 8 positions matching TRBD1. Germline CDR1 reads MDHEN; CDR2 reads SYDVKM. Trimming cost V 3 bases and J 5 bases; bases outside gene matches: 5. The CDR3 has 14 residues. In nucleotides, the CDR3 is TGTGCCAGCAGTTTGCAGGGGGCGTTAACTGAAGCTTTCTTT. Translation: CASSLQGALTEAFF.

The J gene is TRBJ1-1, the V gene TRBV11-1; D not resolved. V lost 4 bases and J lost 2, with 17 bases in between. Germline V gives CDR1 SGHAT, CDR2 FQDESV (reference sequence). CDR3 length equals 16 residues. The CDR3 spells CASSSHPHRRNTEAFF. The CDR3, as DNA: TGTGCCAGCAGCTCCCACCCCCATCGACGTAACACTGAAGCTTTCTTT.

This clone was detected only once. The chain couples TRBV7-2 to TRBJ1-2; no clear D. The germline CDR1 and CDR2 sequences are SGHTA and FQGNSA. The CDR3 length is 12 residues. V lost 5 bases and J 8 bases, leaving 12 bases between the germline ends. The CDR3: CASSPYDLGYTF. Here the CDR3 DNA reads TGTGCCAGCAGCCCGTATGACCTGGGCTACACCTTC.

CDR3 nucleotides: TGCGCCAGCAGCAAAACCGGGACAGGGACTCACGAGCAGTACTTC. Protein sequence: CASSKTGTGTHEQYF. The chain links TRBV5-1 to TRBJ2-7; TRBD1 aligns across 9 bases. V dropped 4 bases and J dropped 5; count of bases not matched to a gene: 10. CDR3 length: 15 amino acids. Germline CDR1 is SGHRS and CDR2 is YFSETQ. The full variable domain, with the rest looked up from reference TRBV5-1 and TRBJ2-7, is KAGVTQTPRYLIKTRGQQVTLSCSPISGHRSVSWYQQTPGQGLQFLFEYFSETQRNKGNFPGRFSGRQFSNSRSEMNVSTLELGDSALYLCASSKTGTGTHEQYFGPGTRLTVT.

The rearrangement links TRBV28 to TRBJ2-5, with D possibly matching TRBD2 (6 bases). Germline V lookup: CDR1 MDHEN, CDR2 SYDVKM. The CDR3 covers 15 residues. Trimming removed 5 bases at V and 3 bases at J, with 16 bases between. CDR3 loop: CASSTPVSGEETQYF. In nucleotides, the CDR3 is TGTGCCAGCAGTACCCCGGTTAGCGGAGAAGAGACCCAGTACTTC.

This chain joins TRBV19 and TRBJ2-3; 7 nucleotides match TRBD1. The CDR3 consists of 14 residues. Trimming cost V 6 bases and J 1 base; bases outside gene matches: 4. Germline V gene lookup returns CDR1 LNHDA and CDR2 SQIVND (reference sequence). CDR3 residues: CASSLGQGTDTQYF. Here the CDR3 DNA reads TGTGCCAGTAGCCTCGGACAGGGCACAGATACGCAGTATTTT.